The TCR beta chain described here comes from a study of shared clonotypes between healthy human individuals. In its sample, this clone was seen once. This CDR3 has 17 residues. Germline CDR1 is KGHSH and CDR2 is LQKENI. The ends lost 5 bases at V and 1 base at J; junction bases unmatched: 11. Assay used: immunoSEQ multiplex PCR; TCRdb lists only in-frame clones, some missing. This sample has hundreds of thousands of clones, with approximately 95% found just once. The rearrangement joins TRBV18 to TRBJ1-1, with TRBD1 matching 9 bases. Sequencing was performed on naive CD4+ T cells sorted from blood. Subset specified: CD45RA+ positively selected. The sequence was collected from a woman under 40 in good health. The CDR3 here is CASSSRQGGQSNTEAFF. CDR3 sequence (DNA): TGTGCCAGCTCATCTCGACAGGGGGGTCAATCGAACACTGAAGCTTTCTTT. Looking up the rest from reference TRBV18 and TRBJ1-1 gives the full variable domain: NAGVMQNPRHLVRRRGQEARLRCSPMKGHSHVYWYRQLPEEGLKFMVYLQKENIIDESGMPKERFSAEFPKEGPSILRIQQVVRGDSAAYFCASSSRQGGQSNTEAFFGQGTRLTVV.